This record covers a single TCR beta chain. It has no known antigen specificity. The input lacks base qualities; no much larger clone sits a single base away. Donors were healthy HIV-negative adults with no recently reported acute infections or vaccinations. Only Caucasian adults living in Nashville, Tennessee, USA were represented among the donors. Magnetic negative selection was used to enrich CD4+ T cells, after which naive cells were positively selected on CD45RA and the negative fraction became the memory subset. Blood was obtained by leukapheresis, after which PBMCs were separated by Ficoll-Histopaque density gradient centrifugation and cryopreserved in liquid nitrogen vapor phase. Analytical flow cytometry was used to check the purity and quantity of every magnetically sorted T cell population. Genomic DNA was isolated from each sorted fraction and quantified by UV absorbance on a Nanodrop 2000c.

Using the deep immunoSEQ assay, TCR CDR3 regions were amplified from genomic DNA by multiplex PCR. Extracted genomic DNA from each cell subset was distributed evenly across all wells of several immunoSEQ 96-well plates, and each plate was treated as a replicate. For sorted subsets, each replicate PCR was loaded with 200 ng genomic DNA, equivalent to 25,000 to 35,000 T cell genomes. Purified libraries were measured with a Qubit 3.0 fluorometer, size-checked on a Bioanalyzer 2100, and measured again with the KAPA Library Quantification kit. A separate single-read 150-cycle Illumina NextSeq 550 flow cell was used to sequence each immunoSEQ 96-well plate. Regarding the original processing steps: Because the immunoSEQ output included only junctional sequences and no quality scores, the filtering could not be the same as the filtering used for full-length reads. To assign V/J genes and CDR3, sequences were annotated using PyIR, a Python wrapper for IgBLAST v1.9, with IMGT germline references. Any read was removed if the V/J assignment was weak (E-value above 1e-6), the CDR3 was missing, or the read contained stop codons, out-of-frame junctions, or ambiguous translated residues. V3J clonotypes were defined as sequences sharing an identical inferred V gene, J gene, and CDR3 amino acid sequence. Percentage overlap between repertoires was calculated by dividing the number of shared unique clonotypes by the size of the smaller repertoire. RTK rarefaction, the Chao1 estimator, and Recon v2.1 estimates of unobserved clonotypes were used to assess repertoire richness. Generation probabilities were computed with OLGA for all TCRbeta clonotypes obtained by the gDNA method from several donors. Held by TCRdb, this immuneACCESS table contains in-frame sequences only and omits some clones. Under half of the omission traces to an unresolved V gene where checked; the cause of the rest is unknown. For V, J and clone size, that table is used; D and trimming come from the DNA. The sample data list about 770,000 clones, and 55% to 75% of these were observed just once. Around 1.7% of the sample lies in the top ten.

Based on the germline V gene (reference sequence), the CDR1 and CDR2 sequences are SGHKS and YYEKEE. The V end loses 4 bases and the J end loses 0 bases, and a stretch of 13 bases separates them. The CDR3 measures 15 amino acids from cysteine to phenylalanine. Only CDR3 DNA is held: 45 bases, read in frame from base 1. The sample originates from a study of shared clonotypes between healthy human individuals (dated by TCRdb to the early 2020s). Describing the broader study: The cohort comprised a couple of women and a few men aged 18 to 49 years. Per donor, three plates each were used for CD4 naive and CD4 memory, two for CD8 naive, and one for CD8 memory. To estimate repertoire size and how much clonotype sharing occurs between individuals, the study deeply sequenced the blood TCR repertoires of several healthy adults. To increase sequencing depth and limit assay-specific biases, different laboratories used diverse techniques to prepare libraries and sequence TCR repertoires. Per donor, leukapheresis produced somewhere between about 0.9 and 9.5 billion PBMCs.

Overall study results and their limits: When a few donors were compared, the shared fraction of clonotypes was 5% to 6.5% for naive CD4, less than 4% for naive CD8, more than 2% for memory CD4, and under 0.5% for memory CD8. Because the study included only a small number of donors, the genetic and exposure-history diversity represented was limited. Naive subsets generally had larger estimated clonotype richness than memory subsets did. Clonotypes shared by all four sorted-subset donors showed higher generation probabilities than non-shared clonotypes. Pairwise subsampling indicated that sequencing depth was expected to affect the degree of clonotype sharing among donors. Rarefaction of sorted-subset datasets indicated incomplete sequencing despite the large sequencing depth. Sampling was restricted to blood, and TCR repertoires in tissue are likely to differ from TCR repertoires in blood.

The rearrangement combines TRBV5-5 with TRBJ1-2; the D gene is perhaps TRBD1, on 6 matching bases. The specimen was memory CD4+ T cells sorted from blood. This specimen's cell subset or site label, interpreted: CD45RA-negative fraction. The sequence came from a woman in her thirties in good health. This receptor has the CDR3 CASSLTGGANYGYTF. The base sequence is TGTGCCAGCAGCCTGACAGGTGGGGCTAACTATGGCTACACCTTC.